This is a list of T cell receptor beta chains from one sample in a study of blood T cell repertoires in COVID-19. Here immunoSEQ multiplex PCR was the method, and the copy in TCRdb shows in-frame clones only, minus some. The data show about 140,000 clones, more than 65% seen once. The specimen sequenced was peripheral blood. Every receptor here comes from a woman aged 55-70 years with acute or convalescent COVID-19. The CDR3 runs from the conserved cysteine through the conserved F or W. The D gene is left open where the match is weak. Clone size is not always given. Where it is, it says once, few, many or a class for expanded clones.

cdr3_nt: TGTGCCAGCAGTGTTTCGCCAGGTGGCTACACCTTC
cdr3_aa: CASSVSPGGYTF
v_call: TRBV28
j_call: TRBJ1-2
clone_size: few
d_call: .

cdr3_nt: TGTGCCAGCAGCTTAAAATACAACAATGGCTACACCTTC
cdr3_aa: CASSLKYNNGYTF
v_call: TRBV7-2
j_call: TRBJ1-2
clone_size: .
d_call: .

cdr3_nt: TGTGCCAGCAGCGAACTTACTCCACTCCAAGAGACCCAGTACTTC
cdr3_aa: CASSELTPLQETQYF
v_call: TRBV11-2
j_call: TRBJ2-5
clone_size: .
d_call: .

cdr3_nt: TGTGCCAGCACCCGCTCGGACTTTTCGAGTAATGGCTACACCTTC
cdr3_aa: CASTRSDFSSNGYTF
v_call: TRBV16
j_call: TRBJ1-2
clone_size: few
d_call: .

cdr3_nt: TGTGCCAGTAGTCGGAACGACTTGATTTCCTACAATGAGCAGTTCTTC
cdr3_aa: CASSRNDLISYNEQFF
v_call: TRBV19
j_call: TRBJ2-1
clone_size: few
d_call: .

cdr3_nt: TGTGCCACCAGTGATTCTCCCAGGGGGTACGAGCAGTACTTC
cdr3_aa: CATSDSPRGYEQYF
v_call: TRBV24-1
j_call: TRBJ2-7
clone_size: few
d_call: TRBD1

cdr3_nt: TGTGCCAGCTCCTCAGGGCGGAACTGGAAGACCCAGTACTTC
cdr3_aa: CASSSGRNWKTQYF
v_call: TRBV27
j_call: TRBJ2-5
clone_size: .
d_call: .

cdr3_nt: TGTGCCAGCAGCCCTGGTGACATAGGTAATGAAAAACTGTTTTTT
cdr3_aa: CASSPGDIGNEKLFF
v_call: TRBV9
j_call: TRBJ1-4
clone_size: once
d_call: .

cdr3_nt: TGTGCCACCAGCACGGGACAGGGGTCGAGGACAGATACGCAGTATTTT
cdr3_aa: CATSTGQGSRTDTQYF
v_call: TRBV15
j_call: TRBJ2-3
clone_size: .
d_call: TRBD1

cdr3_nt: TGCGCCAGCAGCCAAGACAGCTCCTACAATGAGCAGTTCTTC
cdr3_aa: CASSQDSSYNEQFF
v_call: TRBV4-1
j_call: TRBJ2-1
clone_size: .
d_call: .

cdr3_nt: TGCGCCAGCAGTGGTGGTGGAGGCCCTCGGGGGGAGCCCCAGCATTTT
cdr3_aa: CASSGGGGPRGEPQHF
v_call: TRBV10-2
j_call: TRBJ1-5
clone_size: .
d_call: .

cdr3_nt: TGTGCCAGCAGTTTCGAGCCTAGAGCCGAGCAGTACTTC
cdr3_aa: CASSFEPRAEQYF
v_call: TRBV28
j_call: TRBJ2-7
clone_size: .
d_call: .

cdr3_nt: TGCGCCAGCAGCTTCCCGAGGGAGGGCCCTAACGAGCAGTACTTC
cdr3_aa: CASSFPREGPNEQYF
v_call: TRBV5-1
j_call: TRBJ2-7
clone_size: .
d_call: TRBD2

cdr3_nt: TGTGCCAGCAGCGTCTACAGGGGGCACCGACCCCATAGCAATCAGCCCCAGCATTTT
cdr3_aa: CASSVYRGHRPHSNQPQHF
v_call: TRBV21-1
j_call: TRBJ1-5
clone_size: .
d_call: .

cdr3_nt: TGTGCCAGCATAGCGGGAGTCGGTAATGAGCAGTTCTTC
cdr3_aa: CASIAGVGNEQFF
v_call: TRBV12-3/TRBV12-4
j_call: TRBJ2-1
clone_size: .
d_call: TRBD2

cdr3_nt: TGTGCCAGCAGCTTTCCGCCATCCGGAGCGCACAATGAGCAGTTCTTC
cdr3_aa: CASSFPPSGAHNEQFF
v_call: TRBV7-9
j_call: TRBJ2-1
clone_size: .
d_call: .

cdr3_nt: TGTGCCAGCACCGCACAGGGTAAACTACACGAGCAGTACTTC
cdr3_aa: CASTAQGKLHEQYF
v_call: TRBV27
j_call: TRBJ2-7
clone_size: .
d_call: .

cdr3_nt: TGTGCCAGCAGCCTACCGGGACAGGGGACGACTGACTATGGCTACACCTTC
cdr3_aa: CASSLPGQGTTDYGYTF
v_call: TRBV11-3
j_call: TRBJ1-2
clone_size: .
d_call: TRBD1

cdr3_nt: TGTGCCAGCTCACCACCAGGCGGGACAGGGGGCGTTTCACCCCTCCACTTT
cdr3_aa: CASSPPGGTGGVSPLHF
v_call: TRBV18
j_call: TRBJ1-6
clone_size: .
d_call: TRBD1